The clone carrying this T cell receptor beta chain has more than one count but fewer than ten. The antigen is unknown. Hyperthyroidism in the patients, aged 18 to 65, was newly diagnosed and under 2 months in duration. The data stem from a study of T cells in Graves' hyperthyroidism and ophthalmopathy. Study results and caveats: Most clonotypes that expanded in the thyroid above 0.001 also showed up in blood.

RNA transcripts yielded amplified TCR beta CDR3 regions. The HTBI primer set was used in a first-round RT-PCR of the TCR CDR3. TCRdb re-called the multiplex PCR reads through MiXCR, storing one row per CDR3 protein. The table includes a few hundred thousand distinct CDR3 sequences, roughly 46% detected once. CDR1 is KGHSH, CDR2 LQKENI, per germline. This CDR3 is 11 amino acids long. V lost 3 bases and J lost 7, with 6 bases in between. Sequenced material: peripheral blood or thyroid tissue (not recorded which). J is TRBJ1-1 and V is TRBV18; D gene ambiguous. The TCR comes from a woman younger than 35 with Graves' hyperthyroidism. This CDR3 is CASSPGIEAFF. In DNA form, the CDR3 reads TGTGCCAGCTCACCGGGAATTGAAGCTTTCTTT.